This T cell receptor (beta chain) is from a study of cytomegalovirus exposure and HLA in healthy donors. Whole-study findings and limits: The tendency of first-cohort TCR clusters to co-occur in the roughly 110 validation repertoires was the finding of a later analysis. The study designated fewer than 200 TCR beta chains cytomegalovirus-associated.

The method was immunoSEQ multiplex PCR; TCRdb's version includes in-frame clones alone and lacks a portion of them. The data contain roughly 180,000 clones, roughly 86% of them singletons. To note about this clone: Its antigen is as yet unknown.

Germline CDR1 reads MRHNA; CDR2 reads SNTAGT. The CDR3 contains 13 residues. Trimming pared 6 bases from V and 8 bases from J, leaving 13 bases between. The sequencing input was PBMCs. The chain uses TRBV6-4 and TRBJ1-4; D is uncertain. The TCR was taken from a man aged 25-45 years in good health and CMV-seropositive. This chain's CDR3 is CASSADRGEKLFF. As DNA, the CDR3 is TGTGCCAGCAGCGCCGATCGGGGAGAAAAACTGTTTTTT.